Listed below are T cell receptor beta chains from one sample, sequenced in a study of blood T cell repertoires in COVID-19. Sequenced by immunoSEQ multiplex PCR; TCRdb stores in-frame clones only, minus some. The sample has around 190,000 clones, nearly 90% seen once. Sequencing was carried out using peripheral blood. The source of these receptors is a young man who had recovered from COVID-19. CDR3s include the opening cysteine and the closing phenylalanine or tryptophan. A D gene is named only where the DNA matches it firmly. Expanded clones get a size class; other rows say once, few or many, or leave the size out.

V: TRBV4-1; D: -; J: TRBJ1-6; size: -; DNA: TGCGCCAGCAGCTGGCGACAGGATGATAATTCACCCCTCCACTTT; CDR3: CASSWRQDDNSPLHF
V: TRBV10-3; D: -; J: TRBJ2-7; size: -; DNA: TGTGCCATCAGTGAGGTCAGCTACGAGCAGTACTTC; CDR3: CAISEVSYEQYF
V: TRBV9; D: TRBD2; J: TRBJ2-1; size: -; DNA: TGTGCCAGCAGCGTAGTAGCGGGAGGGCCCTACAATGAGCAGTTCTTC; CDR3: CASSVVAGGPYNEQFF
V: TRBV28; D: -; J: TRBJ1-2; size: -; DNA: TGTGCCAGCAGTTTACCCCCCGACAGACGCACTAACTATGGCTACACCTTC; CDR3: CASSLPPDRRTNYGYTF
V: TRBV9; D: TRBD2; J: TRBJ2-2; size: -; DNA: TGTGCCAGCAGCGTATCATTCGGACTAGCGGGTTTGAGGGACACCGGGGAGCTGTTTTTT; CDR3: CASSVSFGLAGLRDTGELFF
V: TRBV3-1/TRBV3-2; D: -; J: TRBJ2-1; size: -; DNA: TGTGCCAGCAGCCGAGGGAGTGTATCCTACAATGAGCAGTTCTTC; CDR3: CASSRGSVSYNEQFF
V: TRBV5-1; D: TRBD2; J: TRBJ2-2; size: -; DNA: TGCGCCAGCAGCTTGTTTACTAGCGGTTCAAACACCGGGGAGCTGTTTTTT; CDR3: CASSLFTSGSNTGELFF
V: TRBV7-2; D: -; J: TRBJ1-2; size: -; DNA: TGTGCCAGCAGTTCCTCTCAGGGAACTTTAAGGGGCTACACCTTC; CDR3: CASSSSQGTLRGYTF
V: TRBV23-1; D: -; J: TRBJ2-7; size: -; DNA: TGCGCCAGCAGTCCCAGGCCGGTACAGCCTTTATCCTCCTACGAGCAGTACTTC; CDR3: CASSPRPVQPLSSYEQYF
V: TRBV29-1; D: -; J: TRBJ2-7; size: -; DNA: TGCAGCGTTGAGCGGGGATCGCCCTACGAGCAGTACTTC; CDR3: CSVERGSPYEQYF
V: TRBV12-2; D: -; J: TRBJ2-5; size: once; DNA: TGTGCAAGTCGCTTAGAGGGGCTAGCGGGAGGGCACGAAGAGACCCAGTACTTC; CDR3: CASRLEGLAGGHEETQYF
V: TRBV2; D: TRBD2; J: TRBJ2-3; size: once; DNA: TGTGCCAGCAGTATGACTAGCGGGATTTCAGATACGCAGTATTTT; CDR3: CASSMTSGISDTQYF
V: TRBV29-1; D: -; J: TRBJ2-2; size: few; DNA: TGCAGCTGTCAGGCCGGAGGGGACACCGGGGAGCTGTTTTTT; CDR3: CSCQAGGDTGELFF
V: TRBV9; D: TRBD2; J: TRBJ2-1; size: few; DNA: TGTGCCAGCAGCGTTATGGCTAGCGGGTACCGCAATGAGCAGTTCTTC; CDR3: CASSVMASGYRNEQFF
V: TRBV25-1; D: -; J: TRBJ2-7; size: -; DNA: TGTGCCAGCAGGAGCTCCTACGAGCAGTACTTC; CDR3: CASRSSYEQYF
V: TRBV12-1; D: -; J: TRBJ2-7; size: -; DNA: TGTGCCAGCAGCTTTGGCGCTCGGGACTCGAGGAGCTCCTACGAGCAGTACTTC; CDR3: CASSFGARDSRSSYEQYF
V: TRBV29-1; D: TRBD2; J: TRBJ2-1; size: -; DNA: TGCAGCGTCCCTCTTAGCGGGAGGTCGGGTGAGCAGTTCTTC; CDR3: CSVPLSGRSGEQFF
V: TRBV5-4; D: TRBD2; J: TRBJ2-1; size: once; DNA: TGTGCCAGCACCCCACGACTAGCGGACTCCTACAATGAGCAGTTCTTC; CDR3: CASTPRLADSYNEQFF
V: TRBV30; D: TRBD1; J: TRBJ1-2; size: once; DNA: TGTGCCTGCCAGGGACAGGGCTTCTATGGCTACACCTTC; CDR3: CACQGQGFYGYTF
V: TRBV5-1; D: -; J: TRBJ1-2; size: -; DNA: TGCGCCAGCAGCCCTCAGGGTAGGATCGATGGCTACACCTTC; CDR3: CASSPQGRIDGYTF
V: TRBV7-9; D: -; J: TRBJ2-1; size: once; DNA: TGTGCCAGCAGCTTAGCCGTAGTAGAGCAGTTCTTC; CDR3: CASSLAVVEQFF
V: TRBV7-9; D: TRBD1; J: TRBJ1-4; size: -; DNA: TGTGCCAGCGGCATCACAGGGGGGGCTAATGAAAAACTGTTTTTT; CDR3: CASGITGGANEKLFF
V: TRBV4-1; D: TRBD1; J: TRBJ1-2; size: -; DNA: TGCGCCAGCAGCCAAGCTGCGGGGCAGGGGGCGTATGGCTACACCTTC; CDR3: CASSQAAGQGAYGYTF
V: TRBV7-2; D: -; J: TRBJ2-1; size: -; DNA: TGTGCCAGCAGCTTAGGCTCGTCGGGAGCGAAGAATGAGCAGTTCTTC; CDR3: CASSLGSSGAKNEQFF
V: TRBV7-9; D: TRBD2; J: TRBJ2-1; size: once; DNA: TGTGCCAGCAGCCGAACTAGCGGGAGTAACGAAGAGCAGTTCTTC; CDR3: CASSRTSGSNEEQFF
V: TRBV9; D: TRBD1; J: TRBJ2-7; size: -; DNA: TGTGCCAGCAGCGTAGGTGACAGGGGGCCCGAGCAGTACTTC; CDR3: CASSVGDRGPEQYF
V: TRBV5-1; D: TRBD2; J: TRBJ2-7; size: -; DNA: TGCGCCAGCAGCTTGGAGGGTAGCGGGATCGGCGACGAGCAGTACTTC; CDR3: CASSLEGSGIGDEQYF
V: TRBV30; D: TRBD2; J: TRBJ2-1; size: -; DNA: TGTGCCTGGGAAGCAACTAGCGAGTACAATGAGCAGTTCTTC; CDR3: CAWEATSEYNEQFF
V: TRBV9; D: -; J: TRBJ2-2; size: -; DNA: TGTGCCAGCAGCGTTCCGACCCCTGGCGGAGGCACCGGGGAGCTGTTTTTT; CDR3: CASSVPTPGGGTGELFF
V: TRBV23-1; D: -; J: TRBJ1-5; size: -; DNA: TGCGCCAGCAGTCAATCGTTCAGGTTTAGCAATCAGCCCCAGCATTTT; CDR3: CASSQSFRFSNQPQHF
V: TRBV7-3; D: TRBD2; J: TRBJ2-1; size: -; DNA: TGTGCCAGCAGCTTAATCGCGGGAGGCGCCAATGAGCAGTTCTTC; CDR3: CASSLIAGGANEQFF
V: TRBV6-5; D: TRBD1; J: TRBJ1-2; size: -; DNA: TGTGCCAGCAGAGGACAGGGGGCCTTATATGAGGGCTACACCTTC; CDR3: CASRGQGALYEGYTF
V: TRBV19; D: TRBD1; J: TRBJ1-5; size: many; DNA: TGTGCCAGTAGTATAGAGGACAGGGGGGAGCCCCAGCATTTT; CDR3: CASSIEDRGEPQHF
V: TRBV9; D: -; J: TRBJ1-6; size: -; DNA: TGTGCCAGCAGCCCGGGGGGAAGAAATTCACCCCTCCACTTT; CDR3: CASSPGGRNSPLHF
V: TRBV9; D: -; J: TRBJ1-2; size: -; DNA: TGTGCCAGCAGCTCGTCGGGCTACACCTTC; CDR3: CASSSSGYTF
V: TRBV7-2; D: -; J: TRBJ2-7; size: once; DNA: TGTGCCAGCAGCTTAGTAGGTGCAGGGAACTACGAGCAGTACTTC; CDR3: CASSLVGAGNYEQYF
V: TRBV4-3; D: TRBD1; J: TRBJ1-2; size: -; DNA: TGCGCCAGCAGCCCGACAGGGGGGGCTAACTATGGCTACACCTTC; CDR3: CASSPTGGANYGYTF
V: TRBV11-2; D: -; J: TRBJ2-3; size: once; DNA: TGTGCCAGCAGCTTAGGGAAGGGGGATACGCAGTATTTT; CDR3: CASSLGKGDTQYF
V: TRBV5-1; D: TRBD1; J: TRBJ1-1; size: -; DNA: TGCGCCAGCCGAGACAGGGGAGCCACTGAAGCTTTCTTT; CDR3: CASRDRGATEAFF
V: TRBV5-4; D: TRBD2; J: TRBJ2-5; size: -; DNA: TGTGCCAGCAGCCCCTCTAGCGGGAGCGCTCGAGAGACCCAGTACTTC; CDR3: CASSPSSGSARETQYF
V: TRBV12-5; D: -; J: TRBJ2-5; size: -; DNA: TGTGCTAGTGGTTTGAGACTAGTGGGCCAAGAGACCCAGTACTTC; CDR3: CASGLRLVGQETQYF
V: TRBV5-4; D: -; J: TRBJ1-1; size: -; DNA: TGTGCCAGCAGCATCGGGATTCGGCACATGAACACTGAAGCTTTCTTT; CDR3: CASSIGIRHMNTEAFF
V: TRBV5-4; D: -; J: TRBJ2-1; size: -; DNA: TGTGCCAGCAGCTTGCAGGGTGGGGTAGATGAGCAGTTCTTC; CDR3: CASSLQGGVDEQFF
V: TRBV19; D: TRBD2; J: TRBJ2-1; size: -; DNA: TGTGCCAGTAGTATACTAGCGGGAGGGCTCAATGAGCAGTTCTTC; CDR3: CASSILAGGLNEQFF
V: TRBV10-3; D: TRBD1; J: TRBJ2-7; size: -; DNA: TGTGCCATCAGTGGATCAGGGGGCCCCTACGAGCAGTACTTC; CDR3: CAISGSGGPYEQYF